The clone carrying this T cell receptor (beta chain) has just a few counts. Its antigen remains unidentified. Preparation of TCR beta libraries was done by quantitative 5'-RACE with molecular barcodes. Each CDR3 protein gets one entry after TCRdb re-called the 5' RACE reads with MiXCR. The sample carries just over 350,000 distinct CDR3 sequences, 20% to 25% recorded once. The sample belongs to a study of CD8 T cells in ankylosing spondylitis. In germline, CDR1 is KGHSH, CDR2 LQKENI. The CDR3 spans 14 residues. With 6 bases removed from V and 0 bases from J, the gap between germline ends came to 10 bases. Findings and limits, study-wide: CD8+ by phenotype, disease-linked clones were relatively rare in peripheral blood. It appeared that ankylosing spondylitis blood was characterized by a TCR beta motif of several highly homologous variants.

The sequence was collected from a male donor with ankylosing spondylitis or in good health (not recorded which). The sample comprised blood, either unsorted or a sorted T cell fraction (not recorded which). The chain has TRBV18 and TRBJ2-3; no firm D call. The CDR3 region has the DNA TGTGCCAGCTCTCGCCTCCGGAGCACAGATACGCAGTATTTT. Translated: CASSRLRSTDTQYF.